These T cell receptor beta chains were read from a single sample in a study of shared clonotypes between healthy human individuals. Repertoires were generated with immunoSEQ multiplex PCR, while TCRdb's copy carries only in-frame clones and drops some. Among over 850,000 clones listed, around 78% were seen once. The sample was memory CD4+ T cells from PBMCs. All receptors come from a man between 18 and 35 years old in good health. Some clones in this sample may be carry-over from other donors' samples. Both conserved end residues are part of each CDR3. The order of the fields is J gene, CDR3 length, clone size, V gene, D gene, CDR3 DNA, CDR3 protein. The D gene is left open where the match is weak. Clone sizes are given selectively: once, few, many, or a class where the clone is expanded.

TRBJ1-5	14	-	TRBV5-8	-	TGTGCCAGCAGCTTGGAAGGGATGGATCAGCCCCAGCATTTT	CASSLEGMDQPQHF
TRBJ1-1	13	-	TRBV19	-	TGTGCCAGTAGTGACAGGTTAAACACTGAAGCTTTCTTT	CASSDRLNTEAFF
TRBJ2-2	14	-	TRBV5-1	-	TGCGCCAGCAGCTTGGGGGATTCGGCCGGGGAGCTGTTTTTT	CASSLGDSAGELFF
TRBJ2-1	20	-	TRBV18	TRBD1	TGTGCCAGCTCACCTTTATCGGGACAGGGAGTTCTTGGGTCCTACAATGAGCAGTTCTTC	CASSPLSGQGVLGSYNEQFF
TRBJ1-5	14	-	TRBV19	-	TGTGCCAGTAAACAGGGAAGGGACAATCAGCCCCAGCATTTT	CASKQGRDNQPQHF
TRBJ2-5	19	-	TRBV28	-	TGTGCCAGCAGGGGTCTTAGAGAGAGCAGGCCGCGAGGGGGGGAGACCCAGTACTTC	CASRGLRESRPRGGETQYF
TRBJ2-1	10	-	TRBV20-1	-	TGCAGTGCTTCCTACAATGAGCAGTTCTTC	CSASYNEQFF
TRBJ2-1	14	-	TRBV28	-	TGTGCCAGCAGTTTAGCGGACTATTCTGCTGAGCAGTTCTTC	CASSLADYSAEQFF
TRBJ2-1	16	-	TRBV7-3	TRBD2	TGTGCCAGCAGCCCACCGCGACTAGCGGGAAAGAATGAGCAGTTCTTC	CASSPPRLAGKNEQFF
TRBJ2-1	11	-	TRBV20-1	-	TGCAGTGCGTCTACACCGGGACAGCAGTTCTTC	CSASTPGQQFF
TRBJ1-2	11	once	TRBV20-1	TRBD1	TGCAGTGCACAGGGACAGGGCGGAAGCACCTTC	CSAQGQGGSTF
TRBJ1-2	14	once	TRBV15	-	TGTGCCACCAGCAGAGAAATCAGGGACTATGGCTACACCTTC	CATSREIRDYGYTF
TRBJ2-1	13	few	TRBV15	-	TGTGCCACCCGCACCTCCCCCGGTGGCCTACAGTTCTTC	CATRTSPGGLQFF
TRBJ1-5	14	few	TRBV28	-	TGTGCCAGCAGAGCCGGGACACGAAATCAGCCCCAGCATTTT	CASRAGTRNQPQHF
TRBJ1-2	16	-	TRBV5-6	-	TGTGCCAGCAGCTTGGACATCGGCAGCCGTACCTATGGCTACACCTTC	CASSLDIGSRTYGYTF
TRBJ1-1	17	few	TRBV4-1	-	TGCGCCAGCAGCCAAGTTTCAGGACGCCGATTGAACACTGAAGCTTTCTTT	CASSQVSGRRLNTEAFF
TRBJ2-6	14	-	TRBV2	-	TGTGCCAGCAGGGGGACGTCTGGGGCCAACGTCCTGACTTTC	CASRGTSGANVLTF
TRBJ2-7	14	-	TRBV7-2	TRBD2	TGTGCCAGCAGCGCCTCTAGCGGACCCTACGAGCAGTACTTC	CASSASSGPYEQYF
TRBJ2-7	13	-	TRBV19	TRBD2	TGTGCCAGTAGTCGCGGACTAGCGTACGAGCAGTACTTC	CASSRGLAYEQYF
TRBJ2-5	15	-	TRBV5-4	-	TGTGCCAGCCAAGGGGCCCCGGAGGGCCAAGAGACCCAGTACTTC	CASQGAPEGQETQYF
TRBJ1-4	14	-	TRBV11-2	-	TGTGCCAGCAGCTCAAGGGTGACTAATGAAAAACTGTTTTTT	CASSSRVTNEKLFF
TRBJ2-7	16	-	TRBV7-2	TRBD2	TGTGCCAGCAGCTTAGTCGGGACTAGCGGATCTGACGAGCAGTACTTC	CASSLVGTSGSDEQYF
TRBJ1-2	14	-	TRBV7-9	-	TGTGCCAGCAGCCCCCGGGGGGGATCCTATGGCTACACCTTC	CASSPRGGSYGYTF
TRBJ2-7	14	-	TRBV6-1	TRBD1	TGTGCCAGCAGCCCTCGACAGGGTGGCTACGAGCAGTACTTC	CASSPRQGGYEQYF
TRBJ2-5	13	once	TRBV19	-	TGTGCCAGTAGCCCGACAGGCCAAGAGACCCAGTACTTC	CASSPTGQETQYF
TRBJ1-1	14	few	TRBV6-1	-	TGTGCCAGCAGTGAAGTCCTGGGCAACACTGAAGCTTTCTTT	CASSEVLGNTEAFF
TRBJ1-2	13	-	TRBV7-8	-	TGTGCCAGCAGCTTAAAGCCGGCAGGAGGCTACACCTTC	CASSLKPAGGYTF
TRBJ1-6	17	-	TRBV2	TRBD1	TGTGCCAGCAGTACCGACCCACCAGGACAGGGCTATTCACCCCTCCACTTT	CASSTDPPGQGYSPLHF
TRBJ2-3	14	-	TRBV28	TRBD1	TGTGCCAGCAGTTTACAACAGGGGACGGATACGCAGTATTTT	CASSLQQGTDTQYF
TRBJ1-3	16	-	TRBV7-2	TRBD1	TGTGCCAGCAGCTTACGAACAGGGGGCTCTGGAAACACCATATATTTT	CASSLRTGGSGNTIYF
TRBJ2-3	13	once	TRBV5-6	TRBD2	TGTGCCAGCAGCCCGAATAGCGGGAGGGCCACTTATTTT	CASSPNSGRATYF
TRBJ2-5	12	-	TRBV7-2	-	TGTGCCAGCAGCTCGGGCAGAACCTCCCAGTACTTC	CASSSGRTSQYF
TRBJ2-1	17	-	TRBV5-4	TRBD2	TGTGCCAGCAGGGAAGGGACTAGCGGGAGTTTGGTTAATGAGCAGTTCTTC	CASREGTSGSLVNEQFF